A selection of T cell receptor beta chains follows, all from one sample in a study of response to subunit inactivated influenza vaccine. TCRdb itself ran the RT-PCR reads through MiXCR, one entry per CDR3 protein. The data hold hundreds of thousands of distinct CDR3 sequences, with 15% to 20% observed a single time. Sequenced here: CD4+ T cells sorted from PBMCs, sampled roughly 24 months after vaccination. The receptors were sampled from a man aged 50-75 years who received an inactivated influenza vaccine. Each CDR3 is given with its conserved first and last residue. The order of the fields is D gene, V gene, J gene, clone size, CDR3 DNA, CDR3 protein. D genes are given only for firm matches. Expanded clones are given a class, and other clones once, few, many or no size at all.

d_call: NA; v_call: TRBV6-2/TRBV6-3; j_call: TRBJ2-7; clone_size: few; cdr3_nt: TGTGCCAGCAGTTACCTCATCGGAGGGGCTAACTACGAGCAGTACTTC; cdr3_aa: CASSYLIGGANYEQYF
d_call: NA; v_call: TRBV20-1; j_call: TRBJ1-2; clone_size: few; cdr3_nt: TGCAGTGCTAGAGATCCGGATGGGGCGGTAGGTGGCTACACCTTC; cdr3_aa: CSARDPDGAVGGYTF
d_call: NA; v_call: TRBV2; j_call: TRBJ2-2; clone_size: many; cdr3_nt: TGTGCCAGCAGTGGGGGGATGAACACCGGGGAGCTGTTTTTT; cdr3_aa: CASSGGMNTGELFF
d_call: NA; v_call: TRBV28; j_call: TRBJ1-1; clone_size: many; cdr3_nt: TGTGCCAGCAGTGGGGGGAGGACTGAAGCTTTCTTT; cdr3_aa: CASSGGRTEAFF
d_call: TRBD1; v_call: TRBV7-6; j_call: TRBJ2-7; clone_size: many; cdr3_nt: TGTGCCAGCAGCTTAGGACAGGGGGCAACCTACGAGCAGTACTTC; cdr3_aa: CASSLGQGATYEQYF
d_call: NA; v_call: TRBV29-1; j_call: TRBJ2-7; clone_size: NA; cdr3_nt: TGCAGCGCCGGGGAGGGGGGACCGACCTCCGAGCAGTACTTC; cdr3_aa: CSAGEGGPTSEQYF
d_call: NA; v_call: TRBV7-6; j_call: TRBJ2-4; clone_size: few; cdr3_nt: TGTGCCAGCAGCTTGGATATTAAAAACATTCAGTACTTC; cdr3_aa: CASSLDIKNIQYF
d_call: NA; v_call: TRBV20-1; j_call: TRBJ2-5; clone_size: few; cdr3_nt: TGCAGTGCCCACGGGGGGCGAGGGGGGGAGACCCAGTACTTC; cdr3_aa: CSAHGGRGGETQYF
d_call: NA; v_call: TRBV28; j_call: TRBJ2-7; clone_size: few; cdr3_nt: TGTGCCAGCAACAACTGGTACGAGCAGTACTTC; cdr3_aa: CASNNWYEQYF
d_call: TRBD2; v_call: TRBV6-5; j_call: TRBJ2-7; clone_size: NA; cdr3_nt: TGTGCCAGCAGTTCCCACCTCTATACTAGCGGGGGGTCCTACGAGCAGTACTTC; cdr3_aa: CASSSHLYTSGGSYEQYF
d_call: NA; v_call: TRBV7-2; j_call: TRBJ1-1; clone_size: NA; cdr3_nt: TGTGCCAGCAGCTGGGGACTCCAGATGAACACTGAAGCTTTCTTT; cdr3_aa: CASSWGLQMNTEAFF
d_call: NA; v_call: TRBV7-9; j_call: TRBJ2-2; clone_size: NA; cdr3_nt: TGTGCCAGCAGCCCGACACCGAACACCGGGGAGCTGTTTTTT; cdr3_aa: CASSPTPNTGELFF
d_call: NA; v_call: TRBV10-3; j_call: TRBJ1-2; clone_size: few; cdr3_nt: TGTGCCATCAGTGAGTCGGCGGGATACCGTGGGGGCTACACCTTC; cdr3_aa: CAISESAGYRGGYTF
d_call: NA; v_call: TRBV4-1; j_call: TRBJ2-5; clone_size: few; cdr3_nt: TGCGCCAGCAGCCAAGGACAAGCTAAAGAGACCCAGTACTTC; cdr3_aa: CASSQGQAKETQYF
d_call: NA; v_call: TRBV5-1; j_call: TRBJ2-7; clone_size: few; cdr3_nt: TGCGCCAGCAGTCAGGACAGCCTATTCTACGAGCAGTACTTC; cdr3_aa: CASSQDSLFYEQYF
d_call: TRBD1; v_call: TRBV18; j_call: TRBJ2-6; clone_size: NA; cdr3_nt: TGTGCCAGCTCACTGAGGACAGGGGGCGTAAGTGGGGCCAACGTCCTGACTTTC; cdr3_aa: CASSLRTGGVSGANVLTF